This TCR beta chain was sequenced in a study of blood T cell repertoires in COVID-19. Libraries were prepared by immunoSEQ multiplex PCR; TCRdb keeps only in-frame clonotypes and omits some of them. Of 180,000 or so clones in the sample, approximately 78% were seen once. Trimming removed 6 bases from V and 3 bases from J; junction bases left unmatched: 17. CDR3 length: 18 residues. Germline values: CDR1 SNHLY, CDR2 FYNNEI. The chain carries TRBV2 and TRBJ1-2, with 9 bases fitting TRBD1. The sequence was obtained from a woman aged 80 or over with COVID-19, enrolled during active disease. The material sequenced was peripheral blood. The CDR3 spells CASRTTGGAIISHYGYTF. The CDR3 DNA follows: TGTGCCAGCAGAACCACAGGGGGCGCGATTATCTCCCACTATGGCTACACCTTC.